Sequencing of this T cell receptor beta chain was carried out in a study of Ad26.COV2.S vaccination and SARS-CoV-2 variants. General study results and limits: Reportedly, spike-specific CD8+ and CD4+ T cell responses achieved substantial breadth once vaccination had taken place. Breadth measured for non-spike TCRs was similar across vaccine and placebo recipients.

For this clone: Antigen unknown.

The assay was immunoSEQ multiplex PCR, and TCRdb's table has in-frame clones only and misses some. Of 300,000 to 500,000 clones in the sample, more than 85% were seen once. The CDR3 is 12 amino acids. V lost 4 bases to trimming and J lost 12 bases, with 13 bases between them. Treatment given: some 19 received Ad26.COV2.S at low or high dose, single or two shots; about five received placebo; per-sample allocation not given. All samples were drawn on day 63, counting from the first vaccine or placebo injection. A Boston donor was an adult aged 18-55 years. As its vector, the vaccine had Ad26, which expressed Wuhan-strain SARS-CoV-2 spike.

The clonotype was recovered from a person between 18 and 65 years old who received the Ad26.COV2.S COVID-19 vaccine or a placebo. The genes are TRBV12-3 or TRBV12-4 and TRBJ2-1; D gene uncertain. This sample comprised peripheral blood, obtained in a trial of Ad26.COV2.S vaccine versus placebo. CDR3 protein: CASSSARLAQFF. The CDR3 DNA sequence: TGTGCCAGCAGTTCGGCCCGGTTGGCGCAGTTCTTC.